Listed below are T cell receptor beta chains from one sample, sequenced in a study of graft-versus-host responses after intestinal transplantation. Their recognized antigens are unknown. Clones were sequenced by immunoSEQ multiplex PCR, and TCRdb holds only the in-frame ones, with some missing. The sample contains 130,000 to 150,000 clones, about nine tenths of which appear only once. Sequenced here: unstimulated CD4+ T cells sorted from spleen or lymph node cells, sampled before intestinal transplant. These receptors were obtained from a human donor who received an intestinal transplant. Both conserved end residues are part of each CDR3. D genes are given only for firm matches. The size entry is marked missing in some rows and otherwise reads once, few, many or a size class.

v_call,d_call,clone_size,j_call,cdr3_aa,cdr3_nt
TRBV30,-,-,TRBJ1-6,CACSGARNSPLHF,TGTGCCTGTTCGGGGGCGCGGAATTCACCCCTCCACTTT
TRBV23-1,-,-,TRBJ2-2,CASSLTAAGELFF,TGCGCCAGCAGTCTCACCGCGGCCGGGGAGCTGTTTTTT
TRBV5-1,TRBD1,-,TRBJ2-1,CASSDGLGQGAGYNEQFF,TGCGCCAGCAGCGACGGTCTCGGACAGGGGGCGGGGTACAATGAGCAGTTCTTC
TRBV6-1,-,-,TRBJ1-3,CASSDVSGNTIYF,TGTGCCAGCAGTGACGTCTCTGGAAACACCATATATTTT
TRBV5-1,TRBD1,-,TRBJ1-2,CASSLAIGTGEGYTF,TGCGCCAGCAGCTTGGCGATCGGGACAGGAGAAGGCTACACCTTC
TRBV9,TRBD1,-,TRBJ1-6,CASAASGTENSPLHF,TGTGCCAGCGCGGCTTCCGGGACAGAAAATTCACCCCTCCACTTT
TRBV4-2,TRBD1,few,TRBJ2-2,CASSQDLPGQGGIRELFF,TGTGCCAGCAGCCAAGATCTCCCGGGACAGGGAGGGATCCGGGAGCTGTTTTTT
TRBV5-4,TRBD1,-,TRBJ1-1,CASSRRQGQNTEAFF,TGTGCCAGCAGCCGTCGACAGGGACAGAACACTGAAGCTTTCTTT
TRBV11-3,-,-,TRBJ2-1,CASSLGRANNEQFF,TGTGCCAGCAGCTTAGGGAGAGCGAACAATGAGCAGTTCTTC
TRBV18,TRBD1,once,TRBJ1-2,CASSRQGVYGYTF,TGTGCCAGCTCACGACAGGGTGTCTATGGCTACACCTTC
TRBV2,-,-,TRBJ1-2,CASRNSRFGGYTF,TGTGCCAGCAGAAACTCCAGGTTCGGAGGCTACACCTTC
TRBV7-2,-,-,TRBJ1-5,CASTKDGGGNQPQHF,TGTGCCAGCACAAAGGACGGGGGGGGCAATCAGCCCCAGCATTTT
TRBV27,-,-,TRBJ1-1,CASSHGPSPLGAFF,TGTGCCAGCAGCCACGGACCTTCCCCCCTTGGCGCTTTCTTT
TRBV18,-,-,TRBJ2-1,CASSPQASTGSGEQFF,TGTGCCAGCTCACCACAGGCGTCAACGGGGTCGGGGGAGCAGTTCTTC
TRBV5-8,TRBD2,-,TRBJ2-7,CASSFLAGISYEQYF,TGTGCCAGCAGCTTCCTAGCGGGGATCTCCTACGAGCAGTACTTC
TRBV11-2,-,-,TRBJ2-6,CASSPTIWTASSGANVLTF,TGTGCCAGCAGCCCCACCATCTGGACGGCCTCCTCTGGGGCCAACGTCCTGACTTTC
TRBV19,TRBD2,-,TRBJ2-7,CASSRGVRTSRYEQYF,TGTGCCAGTAGTAGGGGGGTAAGGACTAGCCGGTACGAGCAGTACTTC
TRBV7-2,TRBD2,-,TRBJ2-7,CASSLGLAGFYEQYF,TGTGCCAGCAGCTTAGGACTAGCGGGATTCTACGAGCAGTACTTC
TRBV29-1,TRBD1,-,TRBJ1-5,CSVEGGQGARGNQPQHF,TGCAGCGTTGAAGGGGGACAGGGGGCGCGAGGCAATCAGCCCCAGCATTTT
TRBV29-1,-,-,TRBJ1-3,CSVSQSSGNTIYF,TGCAGCGTCTCCCAGTCCTCTGGAAACACCATATATTTT
TRBV6-1,-,-,TRBJ1-2,CASSLNYGYTF,TGTGCCAGCAGCCTAAATTATGGCTACACCTTC
TRBV10-3,-,-,TRBJ2-5,CAISESHARETQYF,TGTGCCATCAGTGAGTCTCACGCGAGAGAGACCCAGTACTTC
TRBV9,-,-,TRBJ1-3,CASSVEDGSGNTIYF,TGTGCCAGCAGCGTAGAGGACGGGTCTGGAAACACCATATATTTT
TRBV18,-,-,TRBJ2-1,CASSPGPYNEQFF,TGTGCCAGCTCCCCGGGACCATACAATGAGCAGTTCTTC
TRBV5-1,TRBD1,-,TRBJ2-7,CASSFQGQGKYEQYF,TGCGCCAGCAGCTTCCAGGGACAGGGAAAGTACGAGCAGTACTTC
TRBV7-3,TRBD1,-,TRBJ2-6,CASARTGGLSGANVLTF,TGTGCCAGCGCGCGGACAGGGGGCTTGAGTGGGGCCAACGTCCTGACTTTC
TRBV7-3,-,-,TRBJ2-2,CASSSGTYTGELFF,TGTGCCAGCAGCTCCGGGACATACACCGGGGAGCTGTTTTTT
TRBV11-1,TRBD1,-,TRBJ2-2,CASSSDRSYTGELFF,TGTGCCAGCAGCTCGGACAGGTCTTATACCGGGGAGCTGTTTTTT
TRBV10-3,-,-,TRBJ1-5,CAISTENQPQHF,TGTGCCATCAGTACAGAGAATCAGCCCCAGCATTTT
TRBV23-1,-,-,TRBJ2-7,CASSQLSDRPYEQYF,TGCGCCAGCAGTCAATTATCAGACAGACCCTACGAGCAGTACTTC
TRBV5-8,-,-,TRBJ2-5,CASSLWQLMGETQYF,TGTGCCAGCAGCTTGTGGCAGTTAATGGGAGAGACCCAGTACTTC
TRBV4-2,-,-,TRBJ2-7,CASSQMSSYEQYF,TGTGCCAGCAGCCAGATGAGCTCCTACGAGCAGTACTTC
TRBV6-5,-,-,TRBJ2-7,CASSQTSSYEQYF,TGTGCCAGCAGCCAAACCTCCTCCTACGAGCAGTACTTC
TRBV2,-,-,TRBJ2-2,CASSEAGLRHRTGELFF,TGTGCCAGCAGTGAAGCGGGACTGCGACATAGGACCGGGGAGCTGTTTTTT
TRBV4-2,TRBD2,-,TRBJ2-1,CASSQDRTSGRAGYNEQFF,TGTGCCAGCAGCCAAGATCGAACTAGCGGGAGGGCCGGCTACAATGAGCAGTTCTTC
TRBV4-1,-,-,TRBJ1-1,CASSQVWPEGDTEAFF,TGCGCCAGCAGCCAAGTTTGGCCTGAGGGTGACACTGAAGCTTTCTTT
TRBV4-3,-,-,TRBJ1-5,CASSQDGRNNQPQHF,TGCGCCAGCAGCCAAGATGGCAGGAACAATCAGCCCCAGCATTTT
TRBV28,TRBD2,-,TRBJ2-2,CASHALGLGGAGELFF,TGTGCCAGCCACGCCTTGGGACTAGGAGGTGCCGGGGAGCTGTTTTTT
TRBV7-3,-,-,TRBJ2-2,CASSLRASGPGELFF,TGTGCCAGCAGCTTAAGGGCAAGCGGACCCGGGGAGCTGTTTTTT
TRBV7-2,-,-,TRBJ2-3,CASSLEGLLSTDTQYF,TGTGCCAGCAGCTTAGAGGGGTTACTTAGCACAGATACGCAGTATTTT
TRBV11-2,TRBD2,-,TRBJ2-1,CASSFILAGLINEQFF,TGTGCCAGCAGCTTTATCCTAGCGGGATTAATCAATGAGCAGTTCTTC
TRBV6-1,-,-,TRBJ2-1,CASSASTGTKQFF,TGTGCCAGCAGTGCCAGTACAGGAACCAAGCAGTTCTTC
TRBV6-5,TRBD1,-,TRBJ2-1,CASSYRTGREQFF,TGTGCCAGCAGTTACCGGACAGGCCGGGAGCAGTTCTTC
TRBV4-2,TRBD2,-,TRBJ2-3,CASSQRLAGGTDTQYF,TGTGCCAGCAGCCAACGACTAGCGGGAGGAACAGATACGCAGTATTTT
TRBV6-5,TRBD2,-,TRBJ2-4,CASSSLAGVGNIQYF,TGTGCCAGCAGTTCCCTAGCGGGAGTGGGAAACATTCAGTACTTC
TRBV7-2,-,-,TRBJ1-4,CATGSGAREKLFF,TGTGCCACCGGTTCCGGGGCACGAGAAAAACTGTTTTTT
TRBV28,-,-,TRBJ2-1,CASSSTTGRDEQFF,TGTGCCAGCAGTTCTACCACGGGCAGGGATGAGCAGTTCTTC